These 21 T cell receptor beta chains were sequenced from one sample in a study of blood T cell repertoires in COVID-19. Profiling relied on immunoSEQ multiplex PCR, and the TCRdb table lists in-frame clones only, not all of them. Among 300,000 to 400,000 clones listed, more than 70% were seen once. Sequenced sample: peripheral blood. The receptors shown here come from a woman between 50 and 59 years old who had recovered from COVID-19.

To note about this clone: Different DNA sequences within this sample yield the same CDR3. The CDR3 sequence: CASSFGQNYGYTF. CDR3 DNA sequence: TGTGCCAGCAGTTTCGGACAGAACTATGGCTACACCTTC. This chain links TRBV28 with TRBJ1-2; perhaps TRBD1 as D (6 bases). The germline CDR1 and CDR2 sequences are MDHEN and SYDVKM. Trimming left V 3 bases short and J 2 bases short, with 7 bases between. This CDR3 region has 13 residues.

V usage is TRBV5-1 and J usage is TRBJ2-5, with D perhaps TRBD1 (5 bases). CDR1 and CDR2 (germline): SGHRS, YFSETQ. This CDR3 contains 13 residues. Deletions cut 0 bases from V and 2 bases from J, with 5 bases between. The DNA for the CDR3 is TGCGCCAGCAGCTTGGGACAGCAAGAGACCCAGTACTTC. It codes for CASSLGQQETQYF.

The gene calls are TRBV7-9 and TRBJ2-1, with 7 positions matching TRBD1. J gave up 6 bases and V 6 bases, and 17 bases lay outside the gene matches. From germline, CDR1 is SEHNR and CDR2 FQNEAQ (reference sequence). CDR3 size: 17 residues. CDR3 DNA sequence: TGTGCCAGCAGAACTGAACAGGGGTCGGGCCACCGCAATGAGCAGTTCTTC. This sequence encodes CASRTEQGSGHRNEQFF.

The chain carries TRBV4-3 and TRBJ1-3, with a possible D match to TRBD1 (6 bases). Deletions cut 0 bases from V and 4 bases from J, with 7 bases between. The CDR3 spans 14 residues. Looked up from germline, CDR1 is LGHNA and CDR2 is YSLEER. The CDR3 loop is CASSQDGGGNTIYF. CDR3 coding DNA: TGCGCCAGCAGCCAAGATGGGGGCGGAAACACCATATATTTT.

V gene TRBV6-2 or TRBV6-3 combines with J gene TRBJ2-7, with a weak D call TRBD2 (5 bases). Trimming pared 4 bases from V and 2 bases from J, leaving 15 bases between. CDR1 and CDR2 from the germline V gene are MNHEY and SVGEGT. This CDR3 has 15 residues. This CDR3 reads CASSSRTGLTYEQYF. The CDR3 DNA reads as TGTGCCAGCAGTTCGCGGACGGGATTGACCTACGAGCAGTACTTC.

The V and J genes are TRBV18 and TRBJ1-1, with 11 positions matching TRBD1. Germline V gene data show CDR1 as KGHSH and CDR2 as LQKENI. V lost 3 bases and J lost 5; bases outside the gene matches: 11. The CDR3 has 17 amino acids. Here the CDR3 reads CASSPPQRTGGHTEAFF. CDR3 DNA: TGTGCCAGCTCACCGCCCCAAAGGACAGGGGGCCATACTGAAGCTTTCTTT.

The J gene is TRBJ2-7, the V gene TRBV3-1 (or the pseudogene TRBV3-2), with a tentative D call TRBD1 (8 bases). CDR1 and CDR2 from the germline V gene are LGHDT and YNNKEL (reference sequence). V was clipped by 3 bases and J by 2 bases, with 14 bases between them. The CDR3 extends over 15 amino acids. The CDR3 loop is CASSHQQGGPYEQYF. The DNA of the CDR3 is TGTGCCAGCAGCCACCAACAGGGGGGGCCCTACGAGCAGTACTTC.

The rearrangement links TRBV19 to TRBJ2-5; 9 nucleotides match TRBD1. V lost 5 bases, J lost 3 bases, and 4 bases stayed unmatched. This CDR3 is built from 14 residues. The V gene's germline CDR1 is LNHDA and CDR2 SQIVND (reference sequence). This CDR3 is CASSSTGGEETQYF. CDR3 in DNA: TGTGCCAGTAGTTCCACAGGGGGCGAAGAGACCCAGTACTTC.

The chain has TRBV5-6 and TRBJ1-1; the D gene is possibly TRBD1 (6 bases). From germline, CDR1 is SGHDT and CDR2 YYEEEE. Deletions cut 4 bases from V and 3 bases from J, with 13 bases between. The CDR3 totals 14 residues. CDR3: CASSVNRVYTEAFF. As DNA, the CDR3 is TGTGCCAGCAGCGTGAACAGGGTTTACACTGAAGCTTTCTTT.

This clone was recorded only once. This chain connects TRBV2 to TRBJ1-2; TRBD1 matches 7 bases. With 6 bases clipped from V and 8 bases from J, the junction kept 9 bases outside the gene matches. The germline gives CDR1 SNHLY, CDR2 FYNNEI. The CDR3 length is 13 residues. CDR3 in DNA: TGTGCCAGCAGAGCGCAGGGGGTGGGCGGCTACACCTTC. This gives the protein CASRAQGVGGYTF.

This clone was observed a single time. J is TRBJ2-3 and V is TRBV29-1; D is ambiguous. From germline, CDR1 is SQVTM and CDR2 ANQGSEA. This CDR3 has 13 amino acids. The V gene lost 4 bases and the J gene lost 2 bases, with 10 bases spanning the gap. The CDR3 loop is CSVAGALTDTQYF. The CDR3 nucleotides are TGCAGCGTTGCGGGTGCGCTCACAGATACGCAGTATTTT.

CDR3 protein: CASSAQGMAQPQHF. CDR3 in DNA: TGTGCCAGCAGTGCTCAGGGGATGGCTCAGCCCCAGCATTTT. V is TRBV6-2 or TRBV6-3 and J is TRBJ1-5, with D possibly being TRBD1 (6 bases). CDR1 and CDR2 from the germline V gene are MNHEY and SVGEGT. CDR3 length: 14 amino acids. V was cut by 5 bases and J by 6 bases, with 14 bases left in between.

The V gene is TRBV7-9, the J gene TRBJ1-4, with TRBD1 as a possible D gene (5 bases). Trimming left V 6 bases short and J 7 bases short, with 18 bases between. Germline V gives CDR1 SEHNR, CDR2 FQNEAQ (reference sequence). This CDR3 has 15 amino acids. CDR3 sequence reads: CASSSRTNQGEKLFF. For the CDR3, the DNA is TGTGCCAGCAGTTCCCGGACTAACCAGGGTGAAAAACTGTTTTTT.

The chain couples TRBV3-1 (or the pseudogene TRBV3-2) to TRBJ2-5; no definite D call. Germline V lookup: CDR1 LGHDT, CDR2 YNNKEL (reference sequence). V gave up 0 bases and J gave up 5 bases, with 13 bases separating them. CDR3 length: 15 amino acids. CDR3 bases: TGTGCCAGCAGCCAAGATCCCGCTAAAACGGAGACCCAGTACTTC. Translated, it gives CASSQDPAKTETQYF.

This clone came up once. The chain recombines TRBV6-5 with TRBJ1-2; weak D call: TRBD1 (6 bases). Germline V lookup: CDR1 MNHEY, CDR2 SVGAGI. The CDR3 loop spans 15 amino acids. V was pared by 6 bases and J by 1 base, with 15 bases between. The CDR3 DNA reads as TGTGCCAGCAGCACAGGGCAGGACCATAACTATGGCTACACCTTC. This encodes CASSTGQDHNYGYTF.

This clone was seen only a few times. The chain employs TRBV9 and TRBJ1-1; possible D gene TRBD1, 6 bases. Germline V gives CDR1 SGDLS, CDR2 YYNGEE. The length of the CDR3 is 15 residues. V dropped 3 bases and J dropped 0 bases, with 12 bases sitting between them. CDR3 DNA: TGTGCCAGCAGCGGCAGGGGCGGAATGAACACTGAAGCTTTCTTT. Protein: CASSGRGGMNTEAFF.

The rearrangement uses TRBV30 and TRBJ2-6; 10 nucleotides align to TRBD2. The CDR3 spans 16 residues. Unmatched junction bases numbered 1, after V lost 2 bases and J lost 0 bases. Germline CDR1 reads GTSNPN; CDR2 reads SVGIG (reference sequence). In DNA, the CDR3 is TGTGCCTGGAGTAGCGGGAGGGCCTCTGGGGCCAACGTCCTGACTTTC. It is translated as CAWSSGRASGANVLTF.

The rearrangement joins TRBV6-2 or TRBV6-3 to TRBJ2-2; TRBD2 matches 11 bases. The V and J ends lost 5 bases and 2 bases, in that order; junction bases with no gene match: 7. The CDR3 spans 17 residues. The germline gives CDR1 MNHEY, CDR2 SVGEGT. The CDR3 loop reads CASSTLAGGSNTGELFF. CDR3 in DNA: TGTGCCAGCAGTACGCTAGCGGGGGGTTCAAACACCGGGGAGCTGTTTTTT.

The chain employs TRBV5-1 and TRBJ1-3; 7 bases agree with TRBD1. V shed 4 bases, J shed 2 bases, and the junction held 9 bases outside the gene matches. The CDR3 spans 16 residues. Germline CDR1 reads SGHRS; CDR2 reads YFSETQ. The CDR3 here is CASSADTGTAGNTIYF. CDR3 DNA sequence: TGCGCCAGCAGCGCGGACACCGGGACAGCTGGAAACACCATATATTTT.

The genes are TRBV28 and TRBJ1-5; tentatively, D is TRBD1 (5 bases). Germline V CDR1 and CDR2: MDHEN, SYDVKM. This CDR3 has 16 amino acids. Deletions cut 8 bases from V and 0 bases from J, with 17 bases between. Written as DNA, the CDR3 is TGTGCCAGCCGATCCCCGGGACTCCATAGCAATCAGCCCCAGCATTTT. This codes for CASRSPGLHSNQPQHF.

The rearrangement joins TRBV6-6 to TRBJ1-1, with D unresolved. V lost 8 bases and J lost 2, with 15 bases in between. Looked up from germline, CDR1 is MNHNY and CDR2 is SVGAGI (reference sequence). The length of the CDR3 is 14 residues. The CDR3, as DNA: TGTGCCAGCCGATCAGACATCTTCAACACTGAAGCTTTCTTT. This encodes CASRSDIFNTEAFF.